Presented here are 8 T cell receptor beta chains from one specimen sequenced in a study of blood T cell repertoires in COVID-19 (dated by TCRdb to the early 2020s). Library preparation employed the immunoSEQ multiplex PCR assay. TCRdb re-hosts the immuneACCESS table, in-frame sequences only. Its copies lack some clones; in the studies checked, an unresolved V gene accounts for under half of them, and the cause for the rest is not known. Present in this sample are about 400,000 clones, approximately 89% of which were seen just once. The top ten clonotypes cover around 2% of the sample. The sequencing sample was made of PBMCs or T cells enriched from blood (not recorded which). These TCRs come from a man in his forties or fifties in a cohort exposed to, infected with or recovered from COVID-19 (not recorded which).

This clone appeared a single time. CDR3 sequence (DNA): TGTGCCAGCAGCCGACAGGGCGGAACTGAAGCTTTCTTT. It encodes CASSRQGGTEAFF. The genes are TRBV14 and TRBJ1-1, with 7 bases identical to TRBD1. CDR1 SGHDN and CDR2 FVKESK come from the germline V gene. The junction had 4 bases not matched to a gene; V was cut back by 4 bases and J by 5 bases. The CDR3 runs to 13 residues.

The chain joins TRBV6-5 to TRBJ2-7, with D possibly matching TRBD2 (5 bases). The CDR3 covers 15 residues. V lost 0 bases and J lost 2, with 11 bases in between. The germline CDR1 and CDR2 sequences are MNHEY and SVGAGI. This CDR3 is CASSYSRGSPYEQYF. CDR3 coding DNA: TGTGCCAGCAGTTACTCGAGAGGGAGCCCCTACGAGCAGTACTTC.

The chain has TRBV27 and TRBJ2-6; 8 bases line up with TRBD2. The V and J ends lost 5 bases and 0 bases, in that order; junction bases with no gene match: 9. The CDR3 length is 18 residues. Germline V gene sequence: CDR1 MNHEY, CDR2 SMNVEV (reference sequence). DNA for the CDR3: TGTGCCAGCAGTCCCGGGGGGGGCCCCCCCTCTGGGGCCAACGTCCTGACTTTC. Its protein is CASSPGGGPPSGANVLTF.

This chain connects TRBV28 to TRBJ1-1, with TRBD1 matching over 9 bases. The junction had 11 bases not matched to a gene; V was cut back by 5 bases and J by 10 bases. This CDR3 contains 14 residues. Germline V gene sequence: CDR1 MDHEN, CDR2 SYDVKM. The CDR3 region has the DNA TGTGCCAGCAGTGGGGAATTGACAGGGGGTTTAGCTTTCTTT. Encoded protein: CASSGELTGGLAFF. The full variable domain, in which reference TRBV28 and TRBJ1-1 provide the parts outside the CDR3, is DVKVTQSSRYLVKRTGEKVFLECVQDMDHENMFWYRQDPGLGLRLIYFSYDVKMKEKGDIPEGYSVSREKKERFSLILESASTNQTSMYLCASSGELTGGLAFFGQGTRLTVV.

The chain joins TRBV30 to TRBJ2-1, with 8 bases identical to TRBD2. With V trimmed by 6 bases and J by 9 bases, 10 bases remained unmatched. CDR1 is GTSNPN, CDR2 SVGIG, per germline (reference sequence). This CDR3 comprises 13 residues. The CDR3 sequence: CACQLAGGSEQFF. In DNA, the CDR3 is TGTGCCTGTCAACTGGCGGGAGGTAGTGAGCAGTTCTTC.

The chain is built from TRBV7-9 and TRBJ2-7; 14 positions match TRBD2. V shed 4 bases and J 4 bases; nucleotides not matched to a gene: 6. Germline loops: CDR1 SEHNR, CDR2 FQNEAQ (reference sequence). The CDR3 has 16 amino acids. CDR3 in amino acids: CASSSTRTSGRYEQYF. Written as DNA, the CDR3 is TGTGCCAGCAGCTCAACCCGGACTAGCGGGAGGTACGAGCAGTACTTC. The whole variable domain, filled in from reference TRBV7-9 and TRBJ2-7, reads DTGVSQNPRHKITKRGQNVTFRCDPISEHNRLYWYRQTLGQGPEFLTYFQNEAQLEKSRLLSDRFSAERPKGSFSTLEIQRTEQGDSAMYLCASSSTRTSGRYEQYFGPGTRLTVT.

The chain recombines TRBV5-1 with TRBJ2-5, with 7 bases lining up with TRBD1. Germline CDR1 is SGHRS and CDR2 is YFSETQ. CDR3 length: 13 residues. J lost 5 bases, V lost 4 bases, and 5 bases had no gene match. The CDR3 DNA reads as TGCGCCAGCAGCCCGACAGGGCTGGAGACCCAGTACTTC. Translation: CASSPTGLETQYF.

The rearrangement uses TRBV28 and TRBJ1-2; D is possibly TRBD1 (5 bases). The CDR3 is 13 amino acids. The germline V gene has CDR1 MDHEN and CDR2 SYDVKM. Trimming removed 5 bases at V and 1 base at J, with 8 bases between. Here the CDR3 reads CASSPGYNYGYTF. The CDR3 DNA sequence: TGTGCCAGCAGTCCAGGGTATAACTATGGCTACACCTTC.